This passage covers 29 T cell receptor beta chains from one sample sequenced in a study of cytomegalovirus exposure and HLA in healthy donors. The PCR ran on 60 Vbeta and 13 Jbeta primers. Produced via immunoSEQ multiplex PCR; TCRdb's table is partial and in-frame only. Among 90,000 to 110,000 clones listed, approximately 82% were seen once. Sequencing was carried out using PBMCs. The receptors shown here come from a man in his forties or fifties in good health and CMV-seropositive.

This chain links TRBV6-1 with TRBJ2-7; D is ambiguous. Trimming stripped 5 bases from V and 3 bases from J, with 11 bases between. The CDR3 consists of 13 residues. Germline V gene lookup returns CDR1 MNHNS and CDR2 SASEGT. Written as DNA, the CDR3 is TGTGCCAGCAGTTTATCGAGGATCTACGAGCAGTACTTC. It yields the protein CASSLSRIYEQYF.

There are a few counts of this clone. This CDR3 is CASSLSGRYEQYF. Here the CDR3 DNA reads TGTGCCAGCAGTCTCTCGGGTCGTTACGAGCAGTACTTC. The chain recombines TRBV28 with TRBJ2-7, with D hard to call. Between the trimmed V and J ends, which lost 5 bases and 4 bases, there was a span of 12 bases. Germline CDR1 and CDR2: MDHEN and SYDVKM. The CDR3 has 13 amino acids. The variable domain in full, with the rest retrieved from reference TRBV28 and TRBJ2-7, is DVKVTQSSRYLVKRTGEKVFLECVQDMDHENMFWYRQDPGLGLRLIYFSYDVKMKEKGDIPEGYSVSREKKERFSLILESASTNQTSMYLCASSLSGRYEQYFGPGTRLTVT.

The CDR3 loop is CASSAGQRTEAFF. The CDR3 nucleotides are TGTGCCAGCAGTGCGGGACAGAGAACTGAAGCTTTCTTT. The V gene is TRBV6-1, the J gene TRBJ1-1, with 7 bases lining up with TRBD1. V was pared by 4 bases and J by 5 bases, with 4 bases of the junction left unmatched. CDR1 MNHNS and CDR2 SASEGT come from the germline V gene. The CDR3 has 13 residues.

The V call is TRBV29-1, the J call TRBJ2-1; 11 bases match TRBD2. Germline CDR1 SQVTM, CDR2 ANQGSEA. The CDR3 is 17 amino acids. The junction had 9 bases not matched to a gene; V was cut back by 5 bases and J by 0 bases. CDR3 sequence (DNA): TGCAGCGTTCAGGGAATAGCGGGAGGGAGCTCCTACAATGAGCAGTTCTTC. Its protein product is CSVQGIAGGSSYNEQFF.

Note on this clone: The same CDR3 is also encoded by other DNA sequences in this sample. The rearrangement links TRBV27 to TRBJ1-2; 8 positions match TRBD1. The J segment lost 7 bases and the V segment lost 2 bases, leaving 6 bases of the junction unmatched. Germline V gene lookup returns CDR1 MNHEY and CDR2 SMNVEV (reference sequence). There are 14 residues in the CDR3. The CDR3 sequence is CASSLGQGAFGYTF. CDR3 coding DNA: TGTGCCAGCAGTTTAGGGCAGGGGGCGTTTGGCTACACCTTC.

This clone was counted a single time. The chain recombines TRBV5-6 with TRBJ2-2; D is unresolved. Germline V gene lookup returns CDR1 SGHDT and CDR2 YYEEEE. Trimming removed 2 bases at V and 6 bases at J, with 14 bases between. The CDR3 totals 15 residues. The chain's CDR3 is CASSFNYAPAGELFF. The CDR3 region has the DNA TGTGCCAGCAGCTTCAACTACGCGCCCGCCGGGGAGCTGTTTTTT. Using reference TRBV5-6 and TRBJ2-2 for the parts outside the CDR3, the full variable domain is DAGVTQSPTHLIKTRGQQVTLRCSPKSGHDTVSWYQQALGQGPQFIFQYYEEEERQRGNFPDRFSGHQFPNYSSELNVNALLLGDSALYLCASSFNYAPAGELFFGEGSRLTVL.

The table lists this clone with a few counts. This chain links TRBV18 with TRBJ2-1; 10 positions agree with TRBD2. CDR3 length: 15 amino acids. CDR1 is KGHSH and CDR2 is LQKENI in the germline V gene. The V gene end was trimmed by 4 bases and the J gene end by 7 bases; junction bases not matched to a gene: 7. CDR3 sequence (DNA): TGTGCCAGCTCACGGTCCCTAGCGGGAGAGAATGAGCAGTTCTTC. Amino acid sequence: CASSRSLAGENEQFF.

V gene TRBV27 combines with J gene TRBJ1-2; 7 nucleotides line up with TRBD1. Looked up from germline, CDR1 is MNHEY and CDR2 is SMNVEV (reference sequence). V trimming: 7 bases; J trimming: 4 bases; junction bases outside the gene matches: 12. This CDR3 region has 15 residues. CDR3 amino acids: CASTPNRGIGYGYTF. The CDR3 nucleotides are TGTGCCAGCACCCCTAACAGGGGAATAGGCTATGGCTACACCTTC.

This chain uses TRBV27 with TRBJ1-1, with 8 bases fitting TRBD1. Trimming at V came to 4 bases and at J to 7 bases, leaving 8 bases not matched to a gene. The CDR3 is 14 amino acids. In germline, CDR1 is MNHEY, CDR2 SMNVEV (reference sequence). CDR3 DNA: TGTGCCAGCAGTTCTACAGGGGGAAAGGATGAAGCTTTCTTT. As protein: CASSSTGGKDEAFF.

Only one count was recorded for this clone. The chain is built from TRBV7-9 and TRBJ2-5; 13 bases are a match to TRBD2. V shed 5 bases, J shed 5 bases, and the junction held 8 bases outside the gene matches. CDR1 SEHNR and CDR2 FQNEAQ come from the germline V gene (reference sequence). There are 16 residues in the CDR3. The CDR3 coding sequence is TGTGCCAGCAGCATGGGACTAGCGGGGCCTGGGGAGACCCAGTACTTC. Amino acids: CASSMGLAGPGETQYF.

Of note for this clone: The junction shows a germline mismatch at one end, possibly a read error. The CDR3 here is CASSLDLKGGANVLTF. DNA of the CDR3: TGTGCCAGCAGCTTAGACCTCAAAGGTGGGGCCAACGTTCTGACTTTC. The J gene is TRBJ2-6, the V gene TRBV7-6, with a possible D match to TRBD1 (5 bases). The CDR3 is 16 amino acids. Germline CDR1 is SGHVS and CDR2 is FNYEAQ.

The CDR3 protein is CASSLSGGASEQYF. Here the CDR3 DNA reads TGTGCCAGCAGCCTTAGCGGGGGGGCCTCCGAGCAGTACTTC. The chain recombines TRBV7-2 with TRBJ2-7; 11 bases agree with TRBD2. The length of the CDR3 is 14 residues. Trimming cost V 5 bases and J 6 bases; bases outside gene matches: 6. Per the germline V gene, CDR1 is SGHTA and CDR2 is FQGNSA.

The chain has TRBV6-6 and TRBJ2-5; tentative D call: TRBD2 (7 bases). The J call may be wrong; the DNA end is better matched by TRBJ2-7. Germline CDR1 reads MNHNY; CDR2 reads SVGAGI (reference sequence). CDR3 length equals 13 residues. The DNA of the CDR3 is TGTGCCAGCAGTTACAGGGGGGGGTACGAGCAGTACTTC. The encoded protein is CASSYRGGYEQYF.

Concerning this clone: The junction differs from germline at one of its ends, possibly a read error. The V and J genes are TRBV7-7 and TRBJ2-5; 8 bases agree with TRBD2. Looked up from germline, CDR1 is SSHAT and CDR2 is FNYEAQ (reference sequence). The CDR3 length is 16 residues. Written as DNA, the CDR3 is TGTGCTAGCAGCCCCACAGGTGGCCTAGCGGGAGAGACCCAGTACTTC. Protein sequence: CASSPTGGLAGETQYF.

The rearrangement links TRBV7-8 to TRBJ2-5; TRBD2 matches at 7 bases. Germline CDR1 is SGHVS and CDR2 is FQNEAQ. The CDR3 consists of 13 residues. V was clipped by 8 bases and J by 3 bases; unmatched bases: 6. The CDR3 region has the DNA TGTGCCAGCCTCCTGGGAGGGAAAGAGACCCAGTACTTC. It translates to CASLLGGKETQYF.

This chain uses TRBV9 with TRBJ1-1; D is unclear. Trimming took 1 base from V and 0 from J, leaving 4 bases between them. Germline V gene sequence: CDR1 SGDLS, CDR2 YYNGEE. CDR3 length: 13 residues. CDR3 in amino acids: CASSVLLNTEAFF. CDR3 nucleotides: TGTGCCAGCAGCGTACTCTTGAACACTGAAGCTTTCTTT.

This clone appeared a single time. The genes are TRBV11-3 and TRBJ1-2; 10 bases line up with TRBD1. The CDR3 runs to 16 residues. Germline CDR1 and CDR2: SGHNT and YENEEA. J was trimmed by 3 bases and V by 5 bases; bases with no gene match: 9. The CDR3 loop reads CASSIVAGQGYYGYTF. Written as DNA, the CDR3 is TGTGCCAGCAGCATCGTCGCGGGACAGGGGTACTATGGCTACACCTTC.

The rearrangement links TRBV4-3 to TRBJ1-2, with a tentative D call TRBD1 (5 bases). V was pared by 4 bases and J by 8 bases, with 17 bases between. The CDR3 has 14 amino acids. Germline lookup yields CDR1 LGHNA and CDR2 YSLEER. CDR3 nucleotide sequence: TGCGCCAGCAGCCCAGTCCGAGGGGAGGGGGGCTACACCTTC. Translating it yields CASSPVRGEGGYTF.

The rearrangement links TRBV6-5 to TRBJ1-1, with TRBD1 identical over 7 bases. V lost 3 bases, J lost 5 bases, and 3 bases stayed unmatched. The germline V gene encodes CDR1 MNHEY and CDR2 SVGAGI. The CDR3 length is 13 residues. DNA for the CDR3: TGTGCCAGCAGTTATCGACAGGGAACTGAAGCTTTCTTT. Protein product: CASSYRQGTEAFF.

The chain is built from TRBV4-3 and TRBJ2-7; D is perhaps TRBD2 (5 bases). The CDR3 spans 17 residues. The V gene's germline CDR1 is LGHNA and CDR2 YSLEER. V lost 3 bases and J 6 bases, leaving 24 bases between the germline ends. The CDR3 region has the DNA TGCGCCAGCAGCCATGCCCGCCGGGAAGACCTTGTATCCGAGCAGTACTTC. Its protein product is CASSHARREDLVSEQYF.

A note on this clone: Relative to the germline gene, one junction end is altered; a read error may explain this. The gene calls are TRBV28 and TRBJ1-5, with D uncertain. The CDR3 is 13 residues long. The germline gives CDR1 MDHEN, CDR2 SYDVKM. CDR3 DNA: TGTGCCAGCAGTTTTGATAGCAGTCAGTCCCAGCATTTT. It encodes CASSFDSSQSQHF.

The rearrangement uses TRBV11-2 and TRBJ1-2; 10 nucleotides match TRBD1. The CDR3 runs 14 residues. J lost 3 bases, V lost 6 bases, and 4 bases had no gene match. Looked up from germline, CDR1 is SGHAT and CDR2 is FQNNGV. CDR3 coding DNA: TGTGCCAGCAGACCGACAGGGGGCGACTATGGCTACACCTTC. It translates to CASRPTGGDYGYTF.

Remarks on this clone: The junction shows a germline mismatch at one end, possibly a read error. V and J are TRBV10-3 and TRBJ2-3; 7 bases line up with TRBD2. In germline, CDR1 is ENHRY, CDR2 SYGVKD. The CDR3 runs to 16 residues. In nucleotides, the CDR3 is TGTGCCATCAGGGTTCGATCTAGCGGAAGCACAGCTACGCAGTATTTT. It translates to CAIRVRSSGSTATQYF.

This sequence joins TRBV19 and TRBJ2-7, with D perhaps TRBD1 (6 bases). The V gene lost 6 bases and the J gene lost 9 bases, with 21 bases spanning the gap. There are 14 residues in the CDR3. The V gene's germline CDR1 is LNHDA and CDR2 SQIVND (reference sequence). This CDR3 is CASRPQGNTGRQYF. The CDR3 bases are TGTGCCAGTAGACCACAGGGTAATACTGGTCGGCAGTACTTC.

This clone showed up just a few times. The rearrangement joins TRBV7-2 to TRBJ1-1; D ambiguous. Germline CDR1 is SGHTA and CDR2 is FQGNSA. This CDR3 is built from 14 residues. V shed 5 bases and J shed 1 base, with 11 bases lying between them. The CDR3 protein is CASSPRGGNTEAFF. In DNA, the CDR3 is TGTGCCAGCAGCCCGAGAGGAGGGAACACTGAAGCTTTCTTT. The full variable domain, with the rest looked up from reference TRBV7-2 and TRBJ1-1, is GAGVSQSPSNKVTEKGKDVELRCDPISGHTALYWYRQSLGQGLEFLIYFQGNSAPDKSGLPSDRFSAERTGGSVSTLTIQRTQQEDSAVYLCASSPRGGNTEAFFGQGTRLTVV.

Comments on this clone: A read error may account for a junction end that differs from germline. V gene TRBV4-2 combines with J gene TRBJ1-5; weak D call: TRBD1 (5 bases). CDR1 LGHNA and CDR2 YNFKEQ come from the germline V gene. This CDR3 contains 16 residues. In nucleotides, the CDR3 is TGTGCCAGCAGCCCCGGCTGGGGGGATAGCGATCAGCCCCAGCATTTT. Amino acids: CASSPGWGDSDQPQHF.

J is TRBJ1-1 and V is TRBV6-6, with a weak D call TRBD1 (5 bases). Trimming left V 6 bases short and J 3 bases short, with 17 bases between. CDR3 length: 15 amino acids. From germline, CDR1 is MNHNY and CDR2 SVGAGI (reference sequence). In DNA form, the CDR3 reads TGTGCCAGCAGACTCTCGGCGTCAGGGCACACTGAAGCTTTCTTT. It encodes CASRLSASGHTEAFF.

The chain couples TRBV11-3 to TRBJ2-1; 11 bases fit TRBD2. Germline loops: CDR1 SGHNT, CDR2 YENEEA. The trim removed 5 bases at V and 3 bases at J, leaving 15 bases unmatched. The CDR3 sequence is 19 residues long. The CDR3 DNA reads TGTGCCAGCAGCCTAGGTTGGATAGCGGGAGGGCTCGACTACAATGAGCAGTTCTTC. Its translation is CASSLGWIAGGLDYNEQFF.

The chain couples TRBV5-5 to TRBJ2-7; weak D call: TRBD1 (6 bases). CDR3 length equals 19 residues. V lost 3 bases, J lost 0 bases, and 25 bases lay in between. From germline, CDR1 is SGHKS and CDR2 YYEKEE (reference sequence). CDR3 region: CASSWGMGAGDLSSYEQYF. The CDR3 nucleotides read TGTGCCAGCAGCTGGGGTATGGGGGCCGGCGACCTCAGCTCCTACGAGCAGTACTTC. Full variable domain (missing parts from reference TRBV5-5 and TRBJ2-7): DAGVTQSPTHLIKTRGQQVTLRCSPISGHKSVSWYQQVLGQGPQFIFQYYEKEERGRGNFPDRFSARQFPNYSSELNVNALLLGDSALYLCASSWGMGAGDLSSYEQYFGPGTRLTVT.